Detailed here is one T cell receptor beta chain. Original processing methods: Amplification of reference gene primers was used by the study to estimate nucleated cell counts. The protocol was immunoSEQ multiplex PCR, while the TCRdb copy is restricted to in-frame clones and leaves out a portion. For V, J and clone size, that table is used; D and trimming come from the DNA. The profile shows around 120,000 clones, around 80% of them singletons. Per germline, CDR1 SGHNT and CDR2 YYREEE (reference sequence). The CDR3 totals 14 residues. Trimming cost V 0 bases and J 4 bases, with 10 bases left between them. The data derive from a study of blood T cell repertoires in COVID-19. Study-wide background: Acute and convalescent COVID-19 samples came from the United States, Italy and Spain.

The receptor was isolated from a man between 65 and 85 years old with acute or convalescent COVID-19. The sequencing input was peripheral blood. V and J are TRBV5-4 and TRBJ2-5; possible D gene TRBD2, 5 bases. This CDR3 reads CASSLALRGETQYF. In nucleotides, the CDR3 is TGTGCCAGCAGCTTGGCCTTACGGGGAGAGACCCAGTACTTC.